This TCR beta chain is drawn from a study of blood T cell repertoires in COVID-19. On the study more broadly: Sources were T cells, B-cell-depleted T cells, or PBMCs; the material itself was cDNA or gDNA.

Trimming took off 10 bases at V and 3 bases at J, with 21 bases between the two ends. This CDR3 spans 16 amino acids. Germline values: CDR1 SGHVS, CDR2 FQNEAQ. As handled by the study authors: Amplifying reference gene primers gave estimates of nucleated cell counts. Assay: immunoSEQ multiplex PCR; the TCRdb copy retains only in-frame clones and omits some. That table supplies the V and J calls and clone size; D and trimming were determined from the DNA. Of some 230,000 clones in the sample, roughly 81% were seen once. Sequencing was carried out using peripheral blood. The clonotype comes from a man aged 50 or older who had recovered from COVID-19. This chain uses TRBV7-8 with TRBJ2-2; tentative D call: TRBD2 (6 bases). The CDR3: CATRKGTGADTGELFF. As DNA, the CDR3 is TGTGCCACTAGAAAGGGGACGGGAGCGGACACCGGGGAGCTGTTTTTT.